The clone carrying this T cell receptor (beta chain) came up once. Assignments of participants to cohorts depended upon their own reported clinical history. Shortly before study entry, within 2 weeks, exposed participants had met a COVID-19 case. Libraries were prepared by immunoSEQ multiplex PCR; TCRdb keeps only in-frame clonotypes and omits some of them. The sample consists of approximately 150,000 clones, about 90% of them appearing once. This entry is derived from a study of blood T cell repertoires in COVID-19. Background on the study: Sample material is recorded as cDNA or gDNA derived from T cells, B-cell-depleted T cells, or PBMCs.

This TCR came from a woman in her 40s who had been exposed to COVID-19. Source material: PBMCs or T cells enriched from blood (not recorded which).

In nucleotides, the CDR3 is TGCGCCAGCAGCGGACCCGGGACTAGCGGCACAGATACGCAGTATTTT. Translating it yields CASSGPGTSGTDTQYF. V and J are TRBV5-1 and TRBJ2-3, with 10 bases matching TRBD2. Germline V gene sequence: CDR1 SGHRS, CDR2 YFSETQ. V was pared by 4 bases and J by 1 base, with 6 bases of the junction left unmatched. The CDR3 has 16 amino acids. Supplemented by reference TRBV5-1 and TRBJ2-3, the full variable domain reads KAGVTQTPRYLIKTRGQQVTLSCSPISGHRSVSWYQQTPGQGLQFLFEYFSETQRNKGNFPGRFSGRQFSNSRSEMNVSTLELGDSALYLCASSGPGTSGTDTQYFGPGTRLTVL.